The present TCR beta chain was sequenced within a study of cytomegalovirus exposure and HLA in healthy donors. Trimming pared 2 bases from V and 1 base from J, leaving 9 bases between. The germline V gene has CDR1 SGHTA and CDR2 FQGNSA. There are 15 residues in the CDR3. Points on this clone: The antigen is undetermined.

The study's findings and limits: In an earlier analysis, about 87% or about 30%: the productive usage of most TCR beta V segments.

PCR amplification relied on 60 Vbeta primers (plus 13 Jbeta primers). TCRdb's table, derived via immunoSEQ multiplex PCR, lists solely in-frame clones and lacks some. The sample includes approximately 130,000 clones, approximately 72% of them seen just once. The rearrangement joins TRBV7-2 to TRBJ1-5; TRBD1 might be the D (6 bases). The sequenced sample was PBMCs. The clonotype originates from a woman aged 45-65 years in good health and CMV-seropositive. CDR3 residues: CASSLKGGSNQPQHF. CDR3 nucleotide sequence: TGTGCCAGCAGCTTAAAGGGGGGGAGCAATCAGCCCCAGCATTTT.